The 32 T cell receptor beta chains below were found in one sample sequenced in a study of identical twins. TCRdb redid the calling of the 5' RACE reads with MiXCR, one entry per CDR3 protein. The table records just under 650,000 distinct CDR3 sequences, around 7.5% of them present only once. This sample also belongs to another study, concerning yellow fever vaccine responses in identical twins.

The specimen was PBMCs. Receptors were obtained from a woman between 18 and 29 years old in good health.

CDR3 DNA sequence: TGCGCCAGCAGCTTGGAGGCGGGGGTTACAGATACGCAGTATTTT. This encodes CASSLEAGVTDTQYF. The V gene is TRBV5-1, the J gene TRBJ2-3; 7 bases are a match to TRBD2. The CDR3 loop spans 15 amino acids. V shed 0 bases, J shed 3 bases, and the junction held 4 bases outside the gene matches. From germline, CDR1 is SGHRS and CDR2 YFSETQ.

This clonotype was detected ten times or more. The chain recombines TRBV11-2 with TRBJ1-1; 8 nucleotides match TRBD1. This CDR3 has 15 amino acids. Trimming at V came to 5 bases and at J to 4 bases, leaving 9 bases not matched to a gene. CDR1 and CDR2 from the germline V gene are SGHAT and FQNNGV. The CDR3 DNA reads TGTGCCAGCAGCCCCAGGACAGGGTTGGGCACTGAAGCTTTCTTT. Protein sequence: CASSPRTGLGTEAFF. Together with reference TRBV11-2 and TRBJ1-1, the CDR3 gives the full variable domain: EAGVAQSPRYKIIEKRQSVAFWCNPISGHATLYWYQQILGQGPKLLIQFQNNGVVDDSQLPKDRFSAERLKGVDSTLKIQPAKLEDSAVYLCASSPRTGLGTEAFFGQGTRLTVV.

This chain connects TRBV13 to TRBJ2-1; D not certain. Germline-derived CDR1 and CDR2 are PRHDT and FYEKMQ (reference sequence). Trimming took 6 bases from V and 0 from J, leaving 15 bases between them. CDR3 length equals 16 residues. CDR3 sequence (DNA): TGTGCCAGCAGTCTCCCGGACGGCCTCTCCTACAATGAGCAGTTCTTC. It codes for CASSLPDGLSYNEQFF.

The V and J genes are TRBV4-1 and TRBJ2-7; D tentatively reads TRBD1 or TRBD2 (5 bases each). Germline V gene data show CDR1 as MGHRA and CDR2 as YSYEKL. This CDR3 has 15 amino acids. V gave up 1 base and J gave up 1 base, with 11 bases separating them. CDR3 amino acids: CASSQGWGSSYEQYV. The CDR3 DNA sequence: TGCGCCAGCAGCCAAGGGTGGGGGAGTTCCTACGAGCAGTACGTC.

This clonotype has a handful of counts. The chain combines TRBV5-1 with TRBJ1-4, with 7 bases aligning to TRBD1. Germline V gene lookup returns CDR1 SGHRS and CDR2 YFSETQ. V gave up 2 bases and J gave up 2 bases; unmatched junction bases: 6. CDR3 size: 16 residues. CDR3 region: CASSLQQGSTNEKLFF. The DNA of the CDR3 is TGCGCCAGCAGCTTACAACAGGGGTCGACTAATGAAAAACTGTTTTTT.

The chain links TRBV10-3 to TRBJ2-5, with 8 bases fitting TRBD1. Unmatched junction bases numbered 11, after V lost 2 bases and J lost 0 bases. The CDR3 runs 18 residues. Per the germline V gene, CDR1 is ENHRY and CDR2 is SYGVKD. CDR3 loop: CAISEPLVQGAHQETQYF. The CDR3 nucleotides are TGTGCCATCAGTGAGCCCCTGGTCCAGGGGGCGCACCAAGAGACCCAGTACTTC.

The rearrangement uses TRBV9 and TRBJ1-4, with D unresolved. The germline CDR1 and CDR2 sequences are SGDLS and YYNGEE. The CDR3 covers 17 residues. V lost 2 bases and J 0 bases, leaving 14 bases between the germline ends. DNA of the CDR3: TGTGCCAGCAGCGTCGGAAGCAGAGCGGCAACTAATGAAAAACTGTTTTTT. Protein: CASSVGSRAATNEKLFF.

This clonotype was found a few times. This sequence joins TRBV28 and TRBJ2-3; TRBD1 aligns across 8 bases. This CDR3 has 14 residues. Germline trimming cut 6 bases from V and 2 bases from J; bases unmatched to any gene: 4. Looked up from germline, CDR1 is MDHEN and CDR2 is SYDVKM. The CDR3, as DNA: TGTGCCAGCAGCTACAGGGGGGACACAGATACGCAGTATTTT. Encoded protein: CASSYRGDTDTQYF.

DNA for the CDR3: TGCGCCAGCAGCCCGACAACGTTGAATGAAAAACTGTTTTTT. Protein product: CASSPTTLNEKLFF. V is TRBV5-1 and J is TRBJ1-4; D gene ambiguous. The germline gives CDR1 SGHRS, CDR2 YFSETQ. The CDR3 has 14 residues. V gave up 4 bases and J gave up 5 bases, with 12 bases separating them.

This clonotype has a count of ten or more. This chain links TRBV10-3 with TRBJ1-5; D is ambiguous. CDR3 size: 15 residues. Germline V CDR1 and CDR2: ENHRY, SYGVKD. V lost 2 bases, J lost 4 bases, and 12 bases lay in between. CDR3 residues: CAISEQGFENQPQHF. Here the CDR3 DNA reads TGTGCCATCAGTGAGCAAGGGTTCGAGAATCAGCCCCAGCATTTT.

This CDR3 is CSASVSGTEAFF. The DNA for the CDR3 is TGCAGTGCTAGCGTTTCGGGGACTGAAGCTTTCTTT. The chain links TRBV20-1 to TRBJ1-1; D gene uncertain. Trimming removed 3 bases at V and 5 bases at J, with 10 bases between. CDR3 length: 12 amino acids. Germline V gene data show CDR1 as DFQATT and CDR2 as SNEGSKA (reference sequence).

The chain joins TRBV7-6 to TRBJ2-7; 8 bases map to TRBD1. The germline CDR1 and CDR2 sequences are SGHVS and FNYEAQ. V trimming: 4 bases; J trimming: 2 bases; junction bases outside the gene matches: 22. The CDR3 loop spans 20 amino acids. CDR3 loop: CASSSPGQGPHEGDPYEQYF. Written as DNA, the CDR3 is TGTGCCAGCAGCTCCCCCGGACAGGGTCCCCATGAGGGAGATCCCTACGAGCAGTACTTC. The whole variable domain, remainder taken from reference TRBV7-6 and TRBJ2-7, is GAGVSQSPRYKVTKRGQDVALRCDPISGHVSLYWYRQALGQGPEFLTYFNYEAQQDKSGLPNDRFSAERPEGSISTLTIQRTEQRDSAMYRCASSSPGQGPHEGDPYEQYFGPGTRLTVT.

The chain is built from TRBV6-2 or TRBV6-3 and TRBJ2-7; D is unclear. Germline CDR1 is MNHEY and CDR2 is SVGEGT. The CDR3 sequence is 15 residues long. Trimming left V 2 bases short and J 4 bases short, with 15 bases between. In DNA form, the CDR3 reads TGTGCCAGCAGTTACCGGGCCTCGAACAATTACGAGCAGTACTTC. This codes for CASSYRASNNYEQYF.

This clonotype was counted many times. The chain's CDR3 is CATSGDRNTGELFF. The CDR3 DNA sequence: TGTGCCACCAGCGGGGACCGAAACACCGGGGAGCTGTTTTTT. The chain uses TRBV15 and TRBJ2-2; TRBD1 or TRBD2 may be the D gene (5 bases each). The CDR3 spans 14 residues. Trimming left V 5 bases short and J 2 bases short, with 9 bases between. Germline CDR1 LNHNV, CDR2 YYDKDF (reference sequence).

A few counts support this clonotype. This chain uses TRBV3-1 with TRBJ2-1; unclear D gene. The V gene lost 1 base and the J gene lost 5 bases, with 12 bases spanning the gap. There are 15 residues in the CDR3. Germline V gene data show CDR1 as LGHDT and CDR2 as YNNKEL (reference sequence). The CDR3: CASSQGPITNNEQFF. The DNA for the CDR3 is TGTGCCAGCAGCCAAGGACCAATAACCAACAATGAGCAGTTCTTC.

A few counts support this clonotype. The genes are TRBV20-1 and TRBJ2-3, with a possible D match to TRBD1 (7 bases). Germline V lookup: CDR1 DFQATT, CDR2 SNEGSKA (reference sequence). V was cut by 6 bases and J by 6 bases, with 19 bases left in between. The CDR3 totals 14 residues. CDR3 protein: CSARQGGRYDTQYF. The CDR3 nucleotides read TGCAGTGCCAGACAGGGAGGTCGCTACGATACGCAGTATTTT.

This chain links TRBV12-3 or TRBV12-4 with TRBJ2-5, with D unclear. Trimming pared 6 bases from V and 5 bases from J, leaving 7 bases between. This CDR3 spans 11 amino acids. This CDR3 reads CASRASETQYF. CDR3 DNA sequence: TGTGCCAGCAGGGCATCGGAGACCCAGTACTTC.

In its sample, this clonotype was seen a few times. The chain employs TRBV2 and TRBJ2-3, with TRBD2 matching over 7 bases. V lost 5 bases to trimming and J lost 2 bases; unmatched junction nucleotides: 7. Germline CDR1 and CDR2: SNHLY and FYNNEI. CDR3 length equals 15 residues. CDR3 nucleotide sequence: TGTGCCAGCAGTCCCGGGACTACTGTCACAGATACGCAGTATTTT. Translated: CASSPGTTVTDTQYF.

CDR3 in DNA: TGTGCCACCAGCAAGGGGGGAGGCTATGGCTACACCTTC. It yields the protein CATSKGGGYGYTF. This chain joins TRBV15 and TRBJ1-2; D might be TRBD1 (6 bases). This CDR3 comprises 13 residues. Trimming stripped 4 bases from V and 4 bases from J, with 10 bases between. CDR1 LNHNV and CDR2 YYDKDF come from the germline V gene (reference sequence).

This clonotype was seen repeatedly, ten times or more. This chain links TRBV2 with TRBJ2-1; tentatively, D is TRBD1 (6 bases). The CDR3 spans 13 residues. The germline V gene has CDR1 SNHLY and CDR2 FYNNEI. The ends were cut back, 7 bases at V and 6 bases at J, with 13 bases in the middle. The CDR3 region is CASTRTGFNEQFF. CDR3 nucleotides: TGTGCCAGCACCCGAACAGGGTTCAATGAGCAGTTCTTC.

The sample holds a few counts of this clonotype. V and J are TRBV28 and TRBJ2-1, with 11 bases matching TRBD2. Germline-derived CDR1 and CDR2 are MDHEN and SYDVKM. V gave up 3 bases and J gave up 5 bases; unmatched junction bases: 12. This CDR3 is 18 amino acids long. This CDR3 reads CASSFELAGDGLDNEQFF. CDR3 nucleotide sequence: TGTGCCAGCAGTTTTGAACTAGCGGGAGATGGTTTAGACAATGAGCAGTTCTTC.

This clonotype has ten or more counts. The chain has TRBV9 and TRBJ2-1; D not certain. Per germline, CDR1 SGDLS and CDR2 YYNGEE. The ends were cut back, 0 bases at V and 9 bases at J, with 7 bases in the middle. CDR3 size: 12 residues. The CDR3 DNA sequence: TGTGCCAGCAGCGTAGATTTTAGTGAGCAGTTCTTC. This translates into CASSVDFSEQFF.

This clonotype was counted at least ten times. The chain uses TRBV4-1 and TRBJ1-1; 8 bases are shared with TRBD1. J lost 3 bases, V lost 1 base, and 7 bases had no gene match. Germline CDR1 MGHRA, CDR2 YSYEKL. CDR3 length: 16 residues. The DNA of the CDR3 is TGCGCCAGCAGCCAAGGACAGGGGCCGAGGGACACTGAAGCTTTCTTT. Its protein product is CASSQGQGPRDTEAFF.

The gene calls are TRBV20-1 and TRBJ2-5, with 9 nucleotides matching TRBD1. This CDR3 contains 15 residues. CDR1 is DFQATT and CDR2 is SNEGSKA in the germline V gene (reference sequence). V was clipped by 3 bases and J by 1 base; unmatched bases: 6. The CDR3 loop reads CSASDGQGPQETQYF. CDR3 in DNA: TGCAGTGCTAGTGACGGACAGGGGCCCCAAGAGACCCAGTACTTC.

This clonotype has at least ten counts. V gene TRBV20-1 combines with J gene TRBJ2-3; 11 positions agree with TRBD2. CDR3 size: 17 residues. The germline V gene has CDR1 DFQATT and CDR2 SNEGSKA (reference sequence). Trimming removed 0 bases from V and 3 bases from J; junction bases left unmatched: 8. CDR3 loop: CSARDPLAGGGTDTQYF. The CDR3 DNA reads TGCAGTGCTAGAGACCCCTTAGCGGGAGGGGGAACAGATACGCAGTATTTT.

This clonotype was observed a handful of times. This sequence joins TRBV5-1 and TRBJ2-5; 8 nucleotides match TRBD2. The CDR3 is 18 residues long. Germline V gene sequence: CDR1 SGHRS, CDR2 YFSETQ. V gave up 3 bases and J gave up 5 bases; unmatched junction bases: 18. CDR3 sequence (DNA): TGCGCCAGCAGCTCCGGCGGCTCTAGCGGGCCTCCTTGGGAGACCCAGTACTTC. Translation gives CASSSGGSSGPPWETQYF.

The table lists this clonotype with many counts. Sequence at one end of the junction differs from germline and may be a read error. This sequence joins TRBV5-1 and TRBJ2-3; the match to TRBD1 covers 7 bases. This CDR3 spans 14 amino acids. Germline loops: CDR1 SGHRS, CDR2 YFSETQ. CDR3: CASSPTGSTDTQYF. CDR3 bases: TGTGCCAGCAGCCCGACAGGGAGCACAGATACGCAGTATTTT.

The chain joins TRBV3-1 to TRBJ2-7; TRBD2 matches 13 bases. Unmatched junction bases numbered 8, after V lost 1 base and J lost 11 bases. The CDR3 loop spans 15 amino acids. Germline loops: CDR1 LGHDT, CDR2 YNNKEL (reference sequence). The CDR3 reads CASSQAPGLAGPEYF. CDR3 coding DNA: TGTGCCAGCAGCCAAGCACCGGGACTAGCGGGACCCGAGTACTTC.

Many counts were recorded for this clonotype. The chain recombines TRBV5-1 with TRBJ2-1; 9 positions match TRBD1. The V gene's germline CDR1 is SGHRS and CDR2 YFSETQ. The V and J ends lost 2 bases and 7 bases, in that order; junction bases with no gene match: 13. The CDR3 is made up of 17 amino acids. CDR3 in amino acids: CASSFRDRVFPPNEQFF. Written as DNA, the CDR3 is TGCGCCAGCAGCTTCAGGGACAGGGTTTTCCCACCGAATGAGCAGTTCTTC.

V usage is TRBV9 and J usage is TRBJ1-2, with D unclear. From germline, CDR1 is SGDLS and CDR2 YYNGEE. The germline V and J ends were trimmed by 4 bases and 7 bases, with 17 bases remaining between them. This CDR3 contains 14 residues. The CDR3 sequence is CASSKTSPIGGYTF. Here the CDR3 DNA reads TGTGCCAGCAGCAAAACATCTCCAATAGGTGGCTACACCTTC.

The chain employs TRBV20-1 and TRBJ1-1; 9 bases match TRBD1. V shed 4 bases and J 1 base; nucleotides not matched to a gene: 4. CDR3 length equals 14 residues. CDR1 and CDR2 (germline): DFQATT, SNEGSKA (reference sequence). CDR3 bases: TGCAGTGCTACCCCGGGACAGGGGAACACTGAAGCTTTCTTT. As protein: CSATPGQGNTEAFF.

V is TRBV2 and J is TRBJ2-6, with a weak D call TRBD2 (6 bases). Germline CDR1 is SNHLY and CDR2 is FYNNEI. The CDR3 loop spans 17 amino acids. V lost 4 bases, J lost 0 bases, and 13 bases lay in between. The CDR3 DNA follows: TGTGCCAGCAGTGCGTCGGTGGAGGGCTCTGGGGCCAACGTCCTGACTTTC. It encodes CASSASVEGSGANVLTF.